The 2 T cell receptor beta chains given below trace back to one sample, sequenced in a study of vaccination effects on CD4 cells after COVID-19. Produced via immunoSEQ multiplex PCR; TCRdb's table is partial and in-frame only. The data contain some 17,000 clones, 76% of them singletons. Their target antigens are unknown. Antigen-specific CD4+ T cells expanded by the ViraFEST assay with viral peptide pools were then sequenced. The culture ran for approximately nine days before CD4+ T cells were isolated. PCR confirmed that the person was infected with SARS-CoV-2 between March and December 2020. Participants each got two BNT162b2 or mRNA-1273 vaccine doses. The sequences come from CD4+ T cells from PBMCs cultured with SARS-CoV-2 spike peptides, collected after COVID-19 vaccination. The receptors were gathered from a human donor who had a prior SARS-CoV-2 infection.

The CDR3 spells CASSFAGRIPAEFF. Here the CDR3 DNA reads TGTGCCAGCAGCTTTGCTGGGCGCATCCCCGCGGAGTTCTTC. V is TRBV12-1 and J is TRBJ2-1. TRBV12-1 is a pseudogene locus. CDR3 size: 14 residues.

For the CDR3, the DNA is TGTGCCAGCAGCTTAGCCCTATCTGGGGCCAACGTCCTGACTTTC. This gives the protein CASSLALSGANVLTF. V is TRBV11-2 and J is TRBJ2-6; D remains unclear. Germline assignment: CDR1 SGHAT and CDR2 FQNNGV. Trimming cost V 1 base and J 1 base, with 5 bases left between them. The CDR3 runs 15 residues.